This TCR beta chain derives from a study of chemoradiotherapy in HPV16-positive cancers. Study details: Candidate HPV-specific T-cell clones and common TCR motifs came from functional assays in a couple of HPV16-positive patients. Findings and caveats of the study: Functional assays defining HPV-specific T cells used only two HPV16-positive patients. HPV-responsive T-cell expansion during chemoradiotherapy was linked to improved recurrence-free survival in HPV16-positive patients. Candidate HPV-specific clones and E7-related TCR motifs grew in tumor during treatment.

Details on this clone: The antigen is not known.

Some clones are missing from TCRdb's copy, which holds only in-frame ones; the method was immunoSEQ multiplex PCR. The repertoire includes some 21,000 clones, approximately 87% of them detected once, and around 2% sits in the top ten. Trimming took 0 bases from V and 0 from J, leaving 11 bases between them. Germline CDR1 reads SGHNT; CDR2 reads YYREEE (reference sequence). CDR3 size: 16 residues. The chain joins TRBV5-4 to TRBJ2-3; TRBD2 might be the D (7 bases). The source material was blood, sampled from a patient who underwent chemoradiotherapy. This receptor was identified in a human donor with HPV-associated anogenital cancer. The CDR3 sequence is CASSLAGGHSTDTQYF. The DNA of the CDR3 is TGTGCCAGCAGCTTGGCGGGGGGCCATAGCACAGATACGCAGTATTTT.